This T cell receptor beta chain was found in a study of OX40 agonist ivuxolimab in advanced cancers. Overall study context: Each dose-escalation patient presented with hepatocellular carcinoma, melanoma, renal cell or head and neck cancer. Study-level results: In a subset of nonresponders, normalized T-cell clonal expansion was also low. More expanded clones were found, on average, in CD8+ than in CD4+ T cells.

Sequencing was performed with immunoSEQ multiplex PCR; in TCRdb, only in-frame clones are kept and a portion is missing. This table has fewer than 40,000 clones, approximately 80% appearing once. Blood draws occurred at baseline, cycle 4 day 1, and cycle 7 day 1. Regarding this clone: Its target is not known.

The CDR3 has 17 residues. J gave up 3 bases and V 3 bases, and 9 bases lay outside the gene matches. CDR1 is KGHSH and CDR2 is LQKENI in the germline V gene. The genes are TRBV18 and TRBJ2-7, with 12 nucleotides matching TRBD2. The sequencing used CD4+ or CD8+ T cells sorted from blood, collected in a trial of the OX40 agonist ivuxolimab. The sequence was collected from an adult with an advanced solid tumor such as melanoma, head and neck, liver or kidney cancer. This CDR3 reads CASSPGLAGGPNYEQYF. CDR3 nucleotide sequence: TGTGCCAGCTCACCTGGCCTAGCGGGAGGGCCTAACTACGAGCAGTACTTC.